This paragraph reports one T cell receptor (beta chain). CD45RO-negative cells were positively selected for CCR7, leaving out terminally differentiated effector memory CD45RA+ cells. This sample was taken from a study of shared clonotypes between healthy human individuals. Trimming cost V 2 bases and J 2 bases, with 12 bases left between them. Germline V gene data show CDR1 as SEHNR and CDR2 as FQNEAQ (reference sequence). The CDR3 is made up of 15 amino acids. Repertoires were generated with immunoSEQ multiplex PCR, while TCRdb's copy carries only in-frame clones and drops some. Of roughly 2 million clones listed, about 94% were seen once; the top ten hold about 1.1%.

The specimen was naive CD8+ T cells sorted from blood. The genes are TRBV7-9 and TRBJ1-2; D is undetermined. This TCR was sampled from a man between 18 and 35 years old in good health. CDR3 sequence: CASSLSLGQNYGYTF. The CDR3, as DNA: TGTGCCAGCAGCTTATCCTTAGGGCAGAACTATGGCTACACCTTC.